This passage covers 18 T cell receptor beta chains from one sample sequenced in a study of CD8+CD57+ T cells in acquired aplastic anemia. Investigators profiled TCR beta VDJ and CDR3 from genomic DNA template. TCRdb reanalysed the reads using MiXCR and keeps one entry per CDR3 protein. Here the sample spans 150,000 to 200,000 distinct CDR3 sequences, 35% to 50% being singletons. Material for sequencing was sorted CD4+, CD8+, or CD8+CD57+ T cells (not recorded which) from PBMCs. All receptors derive from a human donor in good health.

The chain has TRBV10-2 and TRBJ1-5; no reliable D call. Trimming left V 0 bases short and J 4 bases short, with 10 bases between. From germline, CDR1 is WSHSY and CDR2 SAAADI. The CDR3 contains 15 residues. The CDR3: CASSESAGPNQPQHF. The CDR3 DNA is TGCGCCAGCAGTGAGTCGGCCGGGCCGAATCAGCCCCAGCATTTT.

The CDR3 DNA reads as TGTGCCAGCAGCTTTGGGACCCTGAACACTGAAGCTTTCTTT. Residues: CASSFGTLNTEAFF. The rearrangement uses TRBV7-2 and TRBJ1-1; tentatively, D is TRBD1 (5 bases). The CDR3 spans 14 residues. With 3 bases removed from V and 0 bases from J, the gap between germline ends came to 8 bases. Germline lookup yields CDR1 SGHTA and CDR2 FQGNSA.

On this clonotype: A read error may produce the germline difference seen at one junction end. The chain carries TRBV19 and TRBJ1-1; 9 bases align to TRBD1. Germline V gene lookup returns CDR1 LNHDA and CDR2 SQIVND (reference sequence). CDR3 length: 14 amino acids. CDR3 in DNA: TGTGCCAATAGTATAGGACAGGGGAACACTGAAGTTTTCTTT. As protein: CANSIGQGNTEVFF. Based on the CDR3 plus reference TRBV19 and TRBJ1-1, the full variable domain is DGGITQSPKYLFRKEGQNVTLSCEQNLNHDAMYWYRQDPGQGLRLIYYSQIVNDFQKGDIAEGYSVSREKKESFPLTVTSAQKNPTAFYLCANSIGQGNTEVFFGQGTRLTVV.

This clonotype occurred a few times. V and J are TRBV20-1 and TRBJ1-2, with 10 bases lining up with TRBD1. The CDR3 contains 13 residues. Germline CDR1 and CDR2: DFQATT and SNEGSKA (reference sequence). The ends lost 3 bases at V and 5 bases at J; junction bases unmatched: 3. The CDR3 loop is CSASPGQGYGYTF. The CDR3 DNA sequence: TGCAGTGCTAGCCCGGGACAGGGGTATGGCTACACCTTC.

This clonotype was counted ten times or more. CDR3 DNA: TGTGCCAGCAGCTTGGGCGGGAGTGTACAAGAGACCCAGTACTTC. The encoded protein is CASSLGGSVQETQYF. This sequence joins TRBV5-4 and TRBJ2-5; 7 nucleotides line up with TRBD2. The CDR3 length is 15 residues. V lost 0 bases and J lost 2; bases outside the gene matches: 4. Germline CDR1 reads SGHNT; CDR2 reads YYREEE (reference sequence).

This clonotype was observed at least ten times. The chain couples TRBV19 to TRBJ1-3; no clear D. CDR1 is LNHDA, CDR2 SQIVND, per germline (reference sequence). The CDR3 covers 16 residues. The V end lost 4 bases, the J end lost 0 bases, and 13 bases lay between the germline ends. CDR3 sequence reads: CASSREEKISGNTIYF. In nucleotides, the CDR3 is TGTGCCAGTAGTAGGGAGGAGAAGATCTCTGGAAACACCATATATTTT.

This clonotype was detected once. As DNA, the CDR3 is TGTGCCACCAGTGCCGACAGCCGCTCTGGGGCCAACGTCCTGACTTTC. This codes for CATSADSRSGANVLTF. The J gene is TRBJ2-6, the V gene TRBV24-1; TRBD1 might be the D (5 bases). CDR3 length: 16 residues. CDR1 and CDR2 (germline): KGHDR, SFDVKD. Between the trimmed V and J ends, which lost 5 bases and 0 bases, there was a span of 10 bases.

Only a few counts were recorded for this clonotype. The chain is built from TRBV20-1 and TRBJ2-1; 7 nucleotides match TRBD2. V lost 1 base to trimming and J lost 3 bases; unmatched junction nucleotides: 9. Germline V lookup: CDR1 DFQATT, CDR2 SNEGSKA (reference sequence). The length of the CDR3 is 16 residues. The CDR3 region is CSARASGGSIYNEQFF. The CDR3, as DNA: TGCAGTGCTAGAGCCTCTGGCGGGAGTATCTACAATGAGCAGTTCTTC.

V and J are TRBV15 and TRBJ2-7, with D tentatively TRBD1 or TRBD2 (5 bases each). CDR1 is LNHNV, CDR2 YYDKDF, per germline (reference sequence). The length of the CDR3 is 14 residues. V lost 1 base and J lost 3, with 10 bases in between. The CDR3 DNA reads as TGTGCCACCAGCAGAGCGGAGGACAACTACGAGCAGTACTTC. Translation: CATSRAEDNYEQYF.

The chain combines TRBV9 with TRBJ1-1; D not resolved. The CDR3 contains 15 residues. Germline CDR1 SGDLS, CDR2 YYNGEE. Trimming stripped 4 bases from V and 1 base from J, with 14 bases between. CDR3 sequence reads: CASSPESSPNTEAFF. The CDR3 DNA reads as TGTGCCAGCAGCCCCGAATCGAGCCCGAACACTGAAGCTTTCTTT.

Regarding this clonotype: The junction departs from the called germline gene at one end, perhaps through a read error. J is TRBJ2-7 and V is TRBV25-1; tentative D call: TRBD1 (6 bases). CDR3 length equals 15 residues. Germline V gives CDR1 MGHDK, CDR2 SYGVNS. The CDR3 loop is CASSGHRDTQYEQYF. The DNA for the CDR3 is TGCGCCAGCAGTGGACACAGGGACACTCAATACGAGCAGTACTTC.

About this clonotype: Since the CDR3 does not end with the conserved phenylalanine or tryptophan, this likely comes from a read error. It is unclear where the CDR3 begins or ends on the DNA, so no DNA is shown, and the CDR3 is as TCRdb lists it. The V call is TRBV30, the J call TRBJ1-5; the listed D gene, TRBD1, was not tested against the DNA. Germline V gene sequence: CDR1 GTSNPN, CDR2 SVGIG (reference sequence). The CDR3 has 13 amino acids, counting both end residues. The CDR3 sequence: CAWSERGDQPQNS.

This clonotype has a count of ten or more. The J gene is TRBJ1-3, the V gene TRBV7-9, with D unresolved. The germline V and J ends were trimmed by 5 bases and 4 bases, with 12 bases remaining between them. The germline CDR1 and CDR2 sequences are SEHNR and FQNEAQ (reference sequence). The length of the CDR3 is 14 residues. CDR3 sequence: CASSPQPAGNTIYF. The CDR3 bases are TGTGCCAGCAGCCCCCAACCGGCGGGAAACACCATATATTTT.

This clonotype was seen many times. This chain uses TRBV20-1 with TRBJ2-1, with D maybe TRBD2 (6 bases). V shed 2 bases and J shed 4 bases, with 15 bases lying between them. This CDR3 is built from 15 residues. The V gene's germline CDR1 is DFQATT and CDR2 SNEGSKA (reference sequence). The chain's CDR3 is CSARPYSGGYNEQFF. The DNA of the CDR3 is TGCAGTGCTAGACCCTATAGCGGAGGATACAATGAGCAGTTCTTC.

In nucleotides, the CDR3 is TGCAGTGCTATCGCCGGGGGGCAGGACACCGGGGAGCTGTTTTTT. As protein: CSAIAGGQDTGELFF. This chain connects TRBV20-1 to TRBJ2-2; D is possibly TRBD2 (7 bases). The V gene's germline CDR1 is DFQATT and CDR2 SNEGSKA (reference sequence). V lost 4 bases to trimming and J lost 3 bases, with 15 bases between them. The CDR3 contains 15 residues.

In its sample, this clonotype was seen many times. The J gene is TRBJ1-1, the V gene TRBV12-3 or TRBV12-4, with D maybe TRBD1 (6 bases). This CDR3 is built from 13 residues. V was shortened by 7 bases and J by 3 bases, with 12 bases between the two germline ends. Written as DNA, the CDR3 is TGTGCCAGCAAACACAGGGCGGACACTGAAGCTTTCTTT. Translation: CASKHRADTEAFF.

In its sample, this clonotype was seen a few times. The genes are TRBV10-3 and TRBJ1-1; D is undetermined. V shed 7 bases and J shed 1 base, with 10 bases lying between them. The germline V gene has CDR1 ENHRY and CDR2 SYGVKD. This CDR3 contains 13 residues. CDR3 coding DNA: TGTGCCATCACCCAAACAGAGAACACTGAAGCTTTCTTT. As protein: CAITQTENTEAFF.

This clonotype was detected ten times or more. The rearrangement links TRBV19 to TRBJ2-5; D is possibly TRBD1 (6 bases). Germline V gene data show CDR1 as LNHDA and CDR2 as SQIVND (reference sequence). The V and J ends lost 5 bases and 2 bases respectively, with 12 bases between them. The CDR3 is 14 residues long. DNA for the CDR3: TGTGCCAGTAGTGGCTGGGACACTCAAGAGACCCAGTACTTC. Translation: CASSGWDTQETQYF.